This T cell receptor (beta chain) was sequenced for a study of shared clonotypes between healthy human individuals. V shed 5 bases, J shed 6 bases, and the junction held 5 bases outside the gene matches. Germline CDR1 is MDHEN and CDR2 is SYDVKM. CDR3 length equals 15 residues. Clones were sequenced by immunoSEQ multiplex PCR, and TCRdb holds only the in-frame ones, with some missing. The table includes approximately 620,000 clones, about 96% detected once. Study-level findings and limits: The four-donor shared clonotypes exceeded non-shared clonotypes in generation probability, with non-shared ones scoring lower. Shared across several donors were around 5% of the naive CD4 clonotypes. Incomplete sequencing of sorted subsets was indicated by rarefaction despite large depth.

For this clone: The antigen is not known.

The J gene is TRBJ2-1, the V gene TRBV28, with 12 bases lining up with TRBD1. This clonotype was obtained from a woman under 40 in good health. The specimen sequenced was naive CD4+ T cells sorted from blood. The subset was: CD45RA+ positively selected. The CDR3 here is CASSPGTGGFNEQFF. CDR3 nucleotide sequence: TGTGCCAGCAGTCCCGGGACAGGGGGCTTCAATGAGCAGTTCTTC.